The 21 T cell receptor beta chains listed next were all sequenced from one sample in a study of OX40 agonist ivuxolimab in advanced cancers. Sequenced by immunoSEQ multiplex PCR; TCRdb stores in-frame clones only, minus some. The sample has roughly 60,000 clones; 70% to 90% are singletons. This specimen consisted of CD4+ or CD8+ T cells sorted from blood, obtained in a trial of the OX40 agonist ivuxolimab. The receptors were gathered from an adult with an advanced solid tumor such as melanoma, head and neck, liver or kidney cancer.

The chain recombines TRBV5-1 with TRBJ2-5, with D unclear. CDR3 length: 11 residues. Trimming stripped 0 bases from V and 7 bases from J, with 4 bases between. Germline-derived CDR1 and CDR2 are SGHRS and YFSETQ. This CDR3 is CASSLEVTQYF. The CDR3 nucleotides are TGCGCCAGCAGCTTGGAAGTGACCCAGTACTTC. Using reference TRBV5-1 and TRBJ2-5 for the parts outside the CDR3, the full variable domain is KAGVTQTPRYLIKTRGQQVTLSCSPISGHRSVSWYQQTPGQGLQFLFEYFSETQRNKGNFPGRFSGRQFSNSRSEMNVSTLELGDSALYLCASSLEVTQYFGPGTRLLVL.

This clone was counted a few times. V is TRBV6-4 and J is TRBJ1-4; no reliable D call. CDR3 length equals 13 residues. V lost 3 bases and J 11 bases, leaving 13 bases between the germline ends. CDR1 and CDR2 from the germline V gene are MRHNA and SNTAGT. The CDR3: CASSEEPSTKLFF. The CDR3 coding sequence is TGTGCCAGCAGTGAGGAGCCGTCGACGAAACTGTTTTTT.

J is TRBJ2-1 and V is TRBV2; 8 positions agree with TRBD1. CDR3 length: 15 residues. V shed 3 bases and J 7 bases; nucleotides not matched to a gene: 8. From germline, CDR1 is SNHLY and CDR2 FYNNEI. The CDR3 here is CASSDFWQGANEQFF. CDR3 DNA: TGTGCCAGCAGTGATTTTTGGCAGGGGGCAAATGAGCAGTTCTTC.

The genes are TRBV5-5 and TRBJ2-1; D is ambiguous. The CDR3 extends over 18 amino acids. V shed 3 bases and J shed 0 bases, with 19 bases lying between them. CDR1 and CDR2 (germline): SGHKS, YYEKEE (reference sequence). For the CDR3, the DNA is TGTGCCAGCAGCTCAAGTAGACCGAGTCGAAGCTCCTACAATGAGCAGTTCTTC. Translated, it gives CASSSSRPSRSSYNEQFF.

V gene TRBV7-8 combines with J gene TRBJ1-2, with a tentative D call TRBD1 (6 bases). V lost 5 bases to trimming and J lost 4 bases, with 14 bases between them. The germline V gene has CDR1 SGHVS and CDR2 FQNEAQ. CDR3 length equals 14 residues. The CDR3 DNA reads TGTGCCAGCAGCGGCCAGGACAGCCTCTATGGCTACACCTTC. This sequence encodes CASSGQDSLYGYTF. Drawing the rest from reference TRBV7-8 and TRBJ1-2, the complete variable domain is GAGVSQSPRYKVAKRGQDVALRCDPISGHVSLFWYQQALGQGPEFLTYFQNEAQLDKSGLPSDRFFAERPEGSVSTLKIQRTQQEDSAVYLCASSGQDSLYGYTFGSGTRLTVV.

The rearrangement links TRBV30 to TRBJ2-5, with D uncertain. Germline values: CDR1 GTSNPN, CDR2 SVGIG (reference sequence). V gave up 8 bases and J gave up 2 bases, with 12 bases separating them. This CDR3 comprises 12 residues. CDR3 DNA sequence: TGTGCCAGGTCAGAAACTCAAGAGACCCAGTACTTC. The encoded protein is CARSETQETQYF.

DNA of the CDR3: TGTGCCAGCAGCTTATCGACAGGGCGGGCCGGGGAGCTGTTTTTT. Translation: CASSLSTGRAGELFF. The gene calls are TRBV7-3 and TRBJ2-2, with 7 bases aligning to TRBD1. The CDR3 totals 15 residues. Looked up from germline, CDR1 is SGHTA and CDR2 is FQGTGA. V was clipped by 2 bases and J by 6 bases; unmatched bases: 6.

The genes are TRBV7-2 and TRBJ2-7; TRBD2 aligns across 12 bases. V shed 5 bases, J shed 4 bases, and the junction held 3 bases outside the gene matches. The length of the CDR3 is 14 residues. CDR1 SGHTA and CDR2 FQGNSA come from the germline V gene. The CDR3 loop reads CASSPTSGGYEQYF. Written as DNA, the CDR3 is TGTGCCAGCAGCCCGACTAGCGGGGGTTACGAGCAGTACTTC.

The chain has TRBV27 and TRBJ2-7, with 7 bases matching TRBD1. Germline CDR1 reads MNHEY; CDR2 reads SMNVEV (reference sequence). This CDR3 contains 15 residues. Losses at the gene ends were 3 bases for V and 4 bases for J; bases not matched to a gene: 9. CDR3 in DNA: TGTGCCAGCAGTTTTTCCGGGACAGCGACATACGAGCAGTACTTC. Translation: CASSFSGTATYEQYF.

This chain uses TRBV6-5 with TRBJ1-4; D not resolved. The ends were cut back, 2 bases at V and 10 bases at J, with 8 bases in the middle. Looked up from germline, CDR1 is MNHEY and CDR2 is SVGAGI. The CDR3 extends over 12 amino acids. The CDR3: CASSYERGKLFF. For the CDR3, the DNA is TGTGCCAGCAGTTACGAGCGGGGAAAACTGTTTTTT.

In its sample, this clone was seen a few times. The chain combines TRBV5-6 with TRBJ1-3; maybe TRBD1 (5 bases). V dropped 1 base and J dropped 2 bases, with 10 bases sitting between them. The CDR3 runs to 15 residues. Germline V gene sequence: CDR1 SGHDT, CDR2 YYEEEE. CDR3 nucleotide sequence: TGTGCCAGCAGCTTGACAGGCTTCACTGGAAACACCATATATTTT. This encodes CASSLTGFTGNTIYF.

This clone was recorded only once. The J gene is TRBJ1-1, the V gene TRBV6-1; TRBD1 might be the D (5 bases). V lost 11 bases, J lost 0 bases, and 13 bases lay in between. The CDR3 length is 13 residues. The germline V gene has CDR1 MNHNS and CDR2 SASEGT. The CDR3, as DNA: TGTGCCGACAGACGGAAGATGAACACTGAAGCTTTCTTT. Its protein is CADRRKMNTEAFF.

This clone has only one observation. J is TRBJ1-5 and V is TRBV28; a weak D match, TRBD1 (5 bases). This CDR3 is 15 amino acids long. Trimming left V 6 bases short and J 6 bases short, with 18 bases between. Germline V CDR1 and CDR2: MDHEN, SYDVKM. The CDR3 sequence is CASSLRRGGGQPQHF. CDR3 in DNA: TGTGCCAGCAGCCTGCGTCGGGGCGGGGGTCAGCCCCAGCATTTT.

Of note for this clone: Additional DNA sequences in this sample encode the identical CDR3. The chain has TRBV5-6 and TRBJ1-2; D gene unclear. Germline V CDR1 and CDR2: SGHDT, YYEEEE. The V and J ends lost 0 bases and 2 bases respectively, with 8 bases between them. The CDR3 loop spans 14 amino acids. CDR3 DNA: TGTGCCAGCAGCTTGGTGCAGGTAAACTATGGCTACACCTTC. Translation gives CASSLVQVNYGYTF.

This chain uses TRBV6-5 with TRBJ1-6, with a weak D call TRBD1 (5 bases). V shed 2 bases and J shed 16 bases, with 12 bases lying between them. The CDR3 sequence is 12 residues long. The germline V gene encodes CDR1 MNHEY and CDR2 SVGAGI. Here the CDR3 DNA reads TGTGCCAGCAGTTACAGAAGACAGAATCTCCACTTT. This encodes CASSYRRQNLHF.

This chain uses TRBV7-9 with TRBJ2-5, with D uncertain. Gene TRBJ2-7 matches the end of the DNA better, so the J call may be wrong. This CDR3 is 14 amino acids long. Per germline, CDR1 SEHNR and CDR2 FQNEAQ (reference sequence). The chain's CDR3 is CASSLGTNSYEQYF. DNA for the CDR3: TGTGCCAGCAGCTTAGGGACCAACTCCTACGAGCAGTACTTC.

CDR3 amino acids: CASSLSQFSSWDTQYF. CDR3 coding DNA: TGTGCCAGCAGTTTATCGCAGTTCTCTTCGTGGGATACGCAGTATTTT. The chain employs TRBV27 and TRBJ2-3; D not certain. Trimming cost V 0 bases and J 6 bases, with 16 bases left between them. This CDR3 has 16 residues. CDR1 is MNHEY and CDR2 is SMNVEV in the germline V gene (reference sequence).

This chain uses TRBV14 with TRBJ2-4, with 7 bases matching TRBD2. V shed 2 bases, J shed 9 bases, and the junction held 10 bases outside the gene matches. The CDR3 extends over 15 amino acids. Per the germline V gene, CDR1 is SGHDN and CDR2 is FVKESK. The CDR3 spells CASSQFGGGSVIQYF. The CDR3 region has the DNA TGTGCCAGCAGCCAATTCGGCGGGGGATCGGTCATTCAGTACTTC. The full variable domain, its missing parts supplied by reference TRBV14 and TRBJ2-4, is EAGVTQFPSHSVIEKGQTVTLRCDPISGHDNLYWYRRVMGKEIKFLLHFVKESKQDESGMPNNRFLAERTGGTYSTLKVQPAELEDSGVYFCASSQFGGGSVIQYFGAGTRLSVL.

The chain is built from TRBV28 and TRBJ1-2, with D perhaps matching TRBD1 (6 bases). V was trimmed by 1 base and J by 6 bases, leaving 12 bases between them. The CDR3 is 14 residues long. Germline-derived CDR1 and CDR2 are MDHEN and SYDVKM. In DNA form, the CDR3 reads TGTGCCAGCAGTTTATTGCCAGGGGTGGATGGCTACACCTTC. Its translation is CASSLLPGVDGYTF.

V is TRBV6-6 and J is TRBJ2-7, with D uncertain. V was clipped by 3 bases and J by 0 bases, with 12 bases between them. The CDR3 is 15 amino acids. The germline CDR1 and CDR2 sequences are MNHNY and SVGAGI (reference sequence). The CDR3 region has the DNA TGTGCCAGCAGTTATGGGCGACCCAGCTCCTACGAGCAGTACTTC. Its translation: CASSYGRPSSYEQYF.

The chain combines TRBV6-6 with TRBJ2-7, with TRBD1 matching over 7 bases. With V trimmed by 4 bases and J by 2 bases, 5 bases remained unmatched. The CDR3 is 14 amino acids. Germline CDR1 and CDR2: MNHNY and SVGAGI (reference sequence). In DNA, the CDR3 is TGTGCCAGCAGTTTCGACAGGGCTCCCTACGAGCAGTACTTC. Translating gives CASSFDRAPYEQYF.